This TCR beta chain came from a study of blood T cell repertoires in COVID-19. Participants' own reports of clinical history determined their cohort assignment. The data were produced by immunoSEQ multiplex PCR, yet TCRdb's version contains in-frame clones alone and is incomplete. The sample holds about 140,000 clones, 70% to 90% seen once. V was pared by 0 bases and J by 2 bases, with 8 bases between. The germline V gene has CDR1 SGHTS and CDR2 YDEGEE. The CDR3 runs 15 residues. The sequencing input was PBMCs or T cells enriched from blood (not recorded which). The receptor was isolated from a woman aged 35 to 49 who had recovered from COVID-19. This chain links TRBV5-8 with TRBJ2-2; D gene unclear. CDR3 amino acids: CASSLELLNTGELFF. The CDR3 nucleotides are TGTGCCAGCAGCTTGGAGTTACTCAACACCGGGGAGCTGTTTTTT.